This record looks at one T cell receptor beta chain sequence and its context. The target antigen is unknown. This specimen belongs to a study of T cells in Graves' hyperthyroidism and ophthalmopathy. Findings and caveats of the study: Ophthalmopathy was separated from stable hyperthyroidism by a 13 V-J model. Appearing also in blood were most of the thyroid clonotypes expanded above 0.001.

The TCR beta CDR3 regions underwent amplification using RNA transcripts as the source. The HTBI set primed first-round TCR CDR3 RT-PCR. TCRdb called the multiplex PCR reads again in MiXCR, with one record for every CDR3 protein. This sample has hundreds of thousands of distinct CDR3 sequences, with approximately 15% found just once. Initially, at the first diagnosis of hyperthyroidism and before any ophthalmopathy symptoms, blood was sampled. The germline V gene encodes CDR1 MDHEN and CDR2 SYDVKM. V was cut by 10 bases and J by 8 bases, with 14 bases left in between. The CDR3 has 12 amino acids. Sequencing was done on a sample of blood. The chain uses TRBV28 and TRBJ1-4, with a weak D call TRBD1 (6 bases). The receptor was derived from a woman between 25 and 40 years old with Graves' hyperthyroidism that later progressed to Graves' ophthalmopathy. The CDR3 here is CATSEGGEKLFF. In DNA form, the CDR3 reads TGTGCCACCTCGGAGGGGGGAGAAAAACTGTTTTTT.